A single sample gave rise to the 26 T cell receptor beta chains below, sequenced in a study of blood T cell repertoires in COVID-19 (dated by TCRdb to about 2020). To prepare the library, the immunoSEQ multiplex PCR assay was applied. The source is immuneACCESS, and TCRdb retained only in-frame sequences with V and J called. Part of the clones is not carried over; for the studies checked, unresolved V genes explain less than half of this, and the remainder is unexplained. The sample includes more than 85,000 clones, with about 85% observed a single time. The leading ten clones occupy about 3.8% of the sample. The sample comprised peripheral blood. Every receptor here comes from a man in his fifties or sixties with acute or convalescent COVID-19.

The chain is built from TRBV25-1 and TRBJ1-4; D remains unclear. This CDR3 has 13 residues. V was pared by 6 bases and J by 8 bases, with 13 bases between. Germline V CDR1 and CDR2: MGHDK, SYGVNS. Here the CDR3 reads CASRGAGREKLFF. In DNA, the CDR3 is TGTGCCAGCAGGGGCGCCGGGAGGGAAAAACTGTTTTTT.

This clone was seen at least ten times. The chain recombines TRBV4-1 with TRBJ2-7; 11 positions match TRBD2. CDR1 is MGHRA, CDR2 YSYEKL, per germline. This CDR3 has 17 amino acids. Unmatched junction bases numbered 8, after V lost 3 bases and J lost 1 base. This chain's CDR3 is CASSQTSGTSGSYEQYF. In nucleotides, the CDR3 is TGCGCCAGCAGCCAGACCTCCGGGACTAGCGGATCCTACGAGCAGTACTTC.

The rearrangement uses TRBV19 and TRBJ2-7; TRBD1 agrees at 10 bases. Germline-derived CDR1 and CDR2 are LNHDA and SQIVND (reference sequence). J lost 1 base, V lost 1 base, and 1 base had no gene match. The CDR3 length is 15 residues. CDR3 sequence reads: CASSIGTGGSYEQYF. In DNA form, the CDR3 reads TGTGCCAGTAGTATAGGGACAGGGGGTTCCTACGAGCAGTACTTC.

This chain connects TRBV11-3 to TRBJ1-1; perhaps TRBD1 as D (6 bases). This CDR3 comprises 13 residues. V was pared by 2 bases and J by 6 bases, with 10 bases between. Germline V CDR1 and CDR2: SGHNT, YENEEA. DNA of the CDR3: TGTGCCAGCAGCTTACTACAGGGCTCTGAAGCTTTCTTT. The encoded protein is CASSLLQGSEAFF. The variable domain in full, with the rest retrieved from reference TRBV11-3 and TRBJ1-1, is EAGVVQSPRYKIIEKKQPVAFWCNPISGHNTLYWYLQNLGQGPELLIRYENEEAVDDSQLPKDRFSAERLKGVDSTLKIQPAELGDSAVYLCASSLLQGSEAFFGQGTRLTVV.

V usage is TRBV19 and J usage is TRBJ1-4; D may be TRBD1 (5 bases). The germline V gene encodes CDR1 LNHDA and CDR2 SQIVND (reference sequence). V shed 8 bases and J shed 2 bases, with 12 bases lying between them. This CDR3 has 14 residues. CDR3 in DNA: TGTGCCAGTTGTACGACAGATACTAATGAAAAACTGTTTTTT. It specifies CASCTTDTNEKLFF.

This chain connects TRBV5-1 to TRBJ2-4; TRBD1 might be the D (5 bases). The germline CDR1 and CDR2 sequences are SGHRS and YFSETQ. The CDR3 is 13 residues long. Between the trimmed V and J ends, which lost 4 bases and 6 bases, there was a span of 11 bases. CDR3 sequence reads: CASSDSPGNIQYF. Here the CDR3 DNA reads TGCGCCAGCAGCGACAGCCCTGGAAACATTCAGTACTTC.

The genes are TRBV28 and TRBJ2-1, with 7 bases aligning to TRBD2. The CDR3 covers 14 residues. Germline trimming cut 2 bases from V and 8 bases from J; bases unmatched to any gene: 6. Germline CDR1 and CDR2: MDHEN and SYDVKM. CDR3 sequence reads: CASSLPAGRYEQFF. Written as DNA, the CDR3 is TGTGCCAGCAGTTTACCAGCGGGACGGTATGAGCAGTTCTTC.

The CDR3 reads CASSPGQGGHEKLFF. Here the CDR3 DNA reads TGCGCCAGCAGCCCGGGACAGGGGGGTCATGAAAAACTGTTTTTT. The chain recombines TRBV4-1 with TRBJ1-4; 11 bases are a match to TRBD1. There are 15 residues in the CDR3. V shed 4 bases, J shed 6 bases, and the junction held 4 bases outside the gene matches. The germline CDR1 and CDR2 sequences are MGHRA and YSYEKL.

This clone was seen a few times. This sequence joins TRBV9 and TRBJ1-6; TRBD1 might be the D (6 bases). V lost 3 bases and J 6 bases, leaving 16 bases between the germline ends. Germline CDR1 reads SGDLS; CDR2 reads YYNGEE. CDR3 size: 16 residues. The CDR3 loop is CASSDLSGAGNSPLHF. As DNA, the CDR3 is TGTGCCAGCAGCGATTTGTCAGGGGCGGGTAATTCACCCCTCCACTTT. Full variable domain (outside the CDR3, taken from reference TRBV9 and TRBJ1-6): DSGVTQTPKHLITATGQRVTLRCSPRSGDLSVYWYQQSLDQGLQFLIQYYNGEERAKGNILERFSAQQFPDLHSELNLSSLELGDSALYFCASSDLSGAGNSPLHFGNGTRLTVT.

The chain links TRBV6-5 to TRBJ2-2; TRBD2 is a possible D gene (6 bases). Germline V gene lookup returns CDR1 MNHEY and CDR2 SVGAGI. The CDR3 totals 14 residues. With 2 bases removed from V and 6 bases from J, the gap between germline ends came to 10 bases. DNA of the CDR3: TGTGCCAGCAGTTACGGCGGGGAGGCCGGGGAGCTGTTTTTT. It yields the protein CASSYGGEAGELFF.

This chain links TRBV5-8 with TRBJ2-3; 12 bases line up with TRBD2. Germline CDR1 reads SGHTS; CDR2 reads YDEGEE. This CDR3 is built from 17 residues. V lost 3 bases and J lost 2; bases outside the gene matches: 7. The chain's CDR3 is CASSSGLAGGVTDTQYF. The CDR3 nucleotides read TGTGCCAGCAGCTCGGGACTAGCGGGCGGGGTCACAGATACGCAGTATTTT.

The chain uses TRBV6-5 and TRBJ2-7, with 7 bases that match TRBD1. V gave up 0 bases and J gave up 2 bases; unmatched junction bases: 7. Germline assignment: CDR1 MNHEY and CDR2 SVGAGI. This CDR3 is built from 16 residues. The CDR3 is CASSYSTTQGTYEQYF. The CDR3, as DNA: TGTGCCAGCAGTTACTCAACTACACAGGGGACCTACGAGCAGTACTTC.

The chain couples TRBV6-5 to TRBJ1-1, with 7 bases fitting TRBD1. CDR3 size: 14 residues. With 2 bases clipped from V and 8 bases from J, the junction kept 8 bases outside the gene matches. CDR1 MNHEY and CDR2 SVGAGI come from the germline V gene. The CDR3 protein is CASSYGGTVLEAFF. Here the CDR3 DNA reads TGTGCCAGCAGTTACGGAGGGACAGTGCTAGAAGCTTTCTTT.

The chain employs TRBV19 and TRBJ2-7, with 8 bases fitting TRBD2. CDR3 length equals 16 residues. In germline, CDR1 is LNHDA, CDR2 SQIVND (reference sequence). J gave up 1 base and V 6 bases, and 11 bases lay outside the gene matches. This chain's CDR3 is CASSPLRGGISYEQYF. CDR3 nucleotides: TGTGCCAGTAGCCCACTCCGGGGGGGAATATCCTACGAGCAGTACTTC. The full variable domain, in which reference TRBV19 and TRBJ2-7 provide the parts outside the CDR3, is DGGITQSPKYLFRKEGQNVTLSCEQNLNHDAMYWYRQDPGQGLRLIYYSQIVNDFQKGDIAEGYSVSREKKESFPLTVTSAQKNPTAFYLCASSPLRGGISYEQYFGPGTRLTVT.

V usage is TRBV19 and J usage is TRBJ1-5; TRBD1 is a possible D gene (5 bases). The CDR3 has 13 amino acids. CDR1 is LNHDA and CDR2 is SQIVND in the germline V gene (reference sequence). V was trimmed by 7 bases and J by 6 bases, leaving 13 bases between them. DNA of the CDR3: TGTGCCAGTATGGGTCAGGGAAGTCAGCCCCAGCATTTT. Its protein is CASMGQGSQPQHF.

The chain combines TRBV20-1 with TRBJ1-1; possible D gene TRBD1, 5 bases. V was trimmed by 3 bases and J by 1 base, leaving 12 bases between them. Germline CDR1 and CDR2: DFQATT and SNEGSKA (reference sequence). The CDR3 runs 14 residues. The CDR3 protein is CSASKAGPNTEAFF. The CDR3 region has the DNA TGCAGTGCTAGTAAGGCAGGGCCGAACACTGAAGCTTTCTTT.

V gene TRBV3-1 (or the pseudogene TRBV3-2) combines with J gene TRBJ2-7, with 9 bases lining up with TRBD2. V lost 2 bases to trimming and J lost 2 bases; unmatched junction nucleotides: 10. The CDR3 extends over 17 amino acids. Germline V gene data show CDR1 as LGHDT and CDR2 as YNNKEL (reference sequence). Here the CDR3 reads CASSQNPRAGGPYEQYF. CDR3 DNA sequence: TGTGCCAGCAGCCAAAACCCCCGAGCGGGGGGCCCCTACGAGCAGTACTTC.

The chain employs TRBV11-2 and TRBJ2-1, with a tentative D call TRBD1 (6 bases). Trimming stripped 5 bases from V and 15 bases from J, with 20 bases between. CDR3 length equals 13 residues. Germline CDR1 SGHAT, CDR2 FQNNGV. The CDR3 spells CASSENREREVFF. In nucleotides, the CDR3 is TGTGCCAGCAGCGAGAACAGGGAGCGAGAGGTGTTCTTC.

DNA for the CDR3: TGTGCCACCAGCAGAGTGTTGGGCAACAATGAGCAGTTCTTC. Its translation: CATSRVLGNNEQFF. This chain connects TRBV15 to TRBJ2-1; D is unclear. The CDR3 has 14 residues. V was pared by 1 base and J by 5 bases, with 9 bases between. The germline V gene has CDR1 LNHNV and CDR2 YYDKDF (reference sequence).

The gene calls are TRBV6-5 and TRBJ2-1; TRBD1 is a possible D gene (5 bases). The CDR3 runs 14 residues. V dropped 0 bases and J dropped 5 bases, with 8 bases sitting between them. Looked up from germline, CDR1 is MNHEY and CDR2 is SVGAGI. CDR3 protein: CASSYSEGDNEQFF. CDR3 sequence (DNA): TGTGCCAGCAGTTACTCCGAAGGGGACAATGAGCAGTTCTTC.

A note on this clone: At one end, the junction sequence differs from germline, possibly due to a read error. The V gene is TRBV7-7, the J gene TRBJ1-6, with 9 nucleotides matching TRBD1. The CDR3 is 14 residues long. CDR1 and CDR2 (germline): SSHAT, FNYEAQ (reference sequence). The CDR3 sequence: CASSATGGNSPLHF. In nucleotides, the CDR3 is TGTGCTAGCAGCGCAACAGGGGGCAATTCACCCCTCCACTTT.

V gene TRBV10-3 combines with J gene TRBJ2-2; 7 nucleotides line up with TRBD2. Germline CDR1 ENHRY, CDR2 SYGVKD. The junction had 7 bases not matched to a gene; V was cut back by 7 bases and J by 5 bases. This CDR3 comprises 14 residues. The CDR3 sequence: CAIMGQGGTGELFF. The CDR3 DNA follows: TGTGCCATCATGGGGCAGGGAGGGACCGGGGAGCTGTTTTTT.

This clone was detected a few times. The V call is TRBV9, the J call TRBJ1-2; 7 positions agree with TRBD1. The V gene's germline CDR1 is SGDLS and CDR2 YYNGEE. The CDR3 totals 15 residues. J gave up 5 bases and V 1 base, and 8 bases lay outside the gene matches. CDR3 in amino acids: CASSVNRGLGYGYTF. Here the CDR3 DNA reads TGTGCCAGCAGCGTAAACAGGGGCCTCGGTTATGGCTACACCTTC. Filled out from reference TRBV9 and TRBJ1-2, the complete variable domain reads DSGVTQTPKHLITATGQRVTLRCSPRSGDLSVYWYQQSLDQGLQFLIQYYNGEERAKGNILERFSAQQFPDLHSELNLSSLELGDSALYFCASSVNRGLGYGYTFGSGTRLTVV.

The rearrangement uses TRBV19 and TRBJ2-1, with 7 bases identical to TRBD1. V gave up 4 bases and J gave up 4 bases; unmatched junction bases: 7. The germline gives CDR1 LNHDA, CDR2 SQIVND (reference sequence). The CDR3 is 15 residues long. The chain's CDR3 is CASSRQQGRYNEQFF. Here the CDR3 DNA reads TGTGCCAGTAGTAGGCAACAGGGGCGATACAATGAGCAGTTCTTC.

CDR3 region: CASSRAGQDSYEQYF. As DNA, the CDR3 is TGTGCCAGCAGCCGGGCGGGACAGGACTCCTACGAGCAGTACTTC. The V gene is TRBV5-5, the J gene TRBJ2-7; 8 bases are a match to TRBD1. Germline CDR1 and CDR2: SGHKS and YYEKEE (reference sequence). The CDR3 consists of 15 residues. The junction had 6 bases not matched to a gene; V was cut back by 4 bases and J by 0 bases.

The V gene is TRBV10-1, the J gene TRBJ1-3; no reliable D call. From germline, CDR1 is WNHNN and CDR2 SYGVQD (reference sequence). V gave up 7 bases and J gave up 3 bases, with 13 bases separating them. The CDR3 is made up of 14 amino acids. The CDR3 DNA sequence: TGCGCCAGCATGGACTCCCTGGATGGAAACACCATATATTTT. This translates into CASMDSLDGNTIYF.